These 15 T cell receptor beta chains originate from one sample sequenced in a study of shared clonotypes between healthy human individuals. Profiling relied on immunoSEQ multiplex PCR, and the TCRdb table lists in-frame clones only, not all of them. The data contain roughly 1,000,000 clones, about four fifths of them singletons. Sequencing was carried out using memory CD4+ T cells from PBMCs. As to subset: CD45RA-negative fraction. The receptors were gathered from a man aged 18 to 29 in good health. Some clones in this sample may be carry-over from other donors' samples.

The genes are TRBV5-1 and TRBJ2-2, with TRBD2 matching 7 bases. The V gene's germline CDR1 is SGHRS and CDR2 YFSETQ. Losses at the gene ends were 0 bases for V and 1 base for J; bases not matched to a gene: 3. The CDR3 runs 16 residues. CDR3 coding DNA: TGCGCCAGCAGCTTGGGAGCGGGAATGAACACCGGGGAGCTGTTTTTT. Translating it yields CASSLGAGMNTGELFF. The full variable domain, in which reference TRBV5-1 and TRBJ2-2 provide the parts outside the CDR3, is KAGVTQTPRYLIKTRGQQVTLSCSPISGHRSVSWYQQTPGQGLQFLFEYFSETQRNKGNFPGRFSGRQFSNSRSEMNVSTLELGDSALYLCASSLGAGMNTGELFFGEGSRLTVL.

V usage is TRBV6-1 and J usage is TRBJ2-1, with D possibly being TRBD1 (5 bases). This CDR3 has 15 amino acids. The ends were cut back, 6 bases at V and 0 bases at J, with 12 bases in the middle. Looked up from germline, CDR1 is MNHNS and CDR2 is SASEGT. The CDR3 nucleotides read TGTGCCAGCAGCCCAGGGTTGAGCTCCTACAATGAGCAGTTCTTC. Protein product: CASSPGLSSYNEQFF.

This rearrangement joins TRBV5-4 to TRBJ2-3, with 12 bases aligning to TRBD1. Unmatched junction bases numbered 1, after V lost 3 bases and J lost 5 bases. Per the germline V gene, CDR1 is SGHNT and CDR2 is YYREEE (reference sequence). The CDR3 contains 14 residues. CDR3 DNA sequence: TGTGCCAGCAGCTGGGACAGGGGGCAAGATACGCAGTATTTT. Its translation: CASSWDRGQDTQYF.

The chain is built from TRBV5-1 and TRBJ2-1, with 12 bases aligning to TRBD2. CDR3 size: 15 residues. Looked up from germline, CDR1 is SGHRS and CDR2 is YFSETQ. V shed 4 bases, J shed 10 bases, and the junction held 9 bases outside the gene matches. This chain's CDR3 is CASSLRVGTSGEQFF. CDR3 in DNA: TGCGCCAGCAGCCTGAGGGTTGGGACTAGCGGGGAGCAGTTCTTC.

V gene TRBV28 combines with J gene TRBJ1-1; 8 nucleotides align to TRBD1. The V segment lost 6 bases and the J segment 0 bases; nucleotides outside the gene matches: 6. The germline gives CDR1 MDHEN, CDR2 SYDVKM. This CDR3 comprises 15 residues. The CDR3 reads CASRATTGVNTEAFF. The CDR3 DNA follows: TGTGCCAGCAGGGCAACGACAGGGGTGAACACTGAAGCTTTCTTT.

As for this clone: Other nucleotide sequences in the sample specify the same CDR3. The chain joins TRBV28 to TRBJ2-5; maybe TRBD2 (6 bases). V lost 2 bases, J lost 5 bases, and 9 bases lay in between. Germline CDR1 and CDR2: MDHEN and SYDVKM. The CDR3 consists of 13 residues. DNA of the CDR3: TGTGCCAGCAGTTTAGGGGGGAGGGAGACCCAGTACTTC. It is translated as CASSLGGRETQYF.

The chain uses TRBV28 and TRBJ2-7; 8 nucleotides align to TRBD2. Trimming took 5 bases from V and 0 from J; bases not matched to a gene: 3. In germline, CDR1 is MDHEN, CDR2 SYDVKM. The CDR3 covers 14 residues. In nucleotides, the CDR3 is TGTGCCAGCAGTGCCGGGGGGGCCTCCTACGAGCAGTACTTC. Translation: CASSAGGASYEQYF.

The chain uses TRBV6-1 and TRBJ2-7; tentative D call: TRBD2 (6 bases). CDR1 and CDR2 from the germline V gene are MNHNS and SASEGT. The CDR3 contains 15 residues. V lost 1 base and J lost 2, with 12 bases in between. CDR3 sequence (DNA): TGTGCCAGCAGTGAAGGTCCGACGGGAGCCTACGAGCAGTACTTC. This codes for CASSEGPTGAYEQYF.

The chain joins TRBV19 to TRBJ1-5; 9 bases are a match to TRBD1. After removal of 6 bases from V and 2 bases from J, the junction contained 8 bases not matched to a gene. The CDR3 has 16 residues. Germline CDR1 LNHDA, CDR2 SQIVND (reference sequence). This CDR3 is CASSPTGGWGNQPQHF. The DNA of the CDR3 is TGTGCCAGTAGCCCCACAGGGGGCTGGGGCAATCAGCCCCAGCATTTT.

DNA of the CDR3: TGTGCCAGCAGCGTAACCCCCGGGGGGGCCTCTGGAAACACCATATATTTT. It encodes CASSVTPGGASGNTIYF. This chain links TRBV9 with TRBJ1-3, with TRBD1 as a possible D gene (6 bases). V was trimmed by 1 base and J by 0 bases, leaving 14 bases between them. CDR3 length: 17 amino acids. Germline CDR1 and CDR2: SGDLS and YYNGEE.

CDR3: CASSAQQGHYGYTF. CDR3 sequence (DNA): TGTGCCAGCAGCGCGCAACAGGGACACTATGGCTACACCTTC. The chain uses TRBV9 and TRBJ1-2, with D tentatively TRBD1 (6 bases). The CDR3 is 14 amino acids. The germline V gene has CDR1 SGDLS and CDR2 YYNGEE. The germline V and J ends were trimmed by 3 bases and 3 bases, with 12 bases remaining between them.

V and J are TRBV27 and TRBJ1-2; no clear D. This CDR3 comprises 12 residues. Trimming took 7 bases from V and 7 from J, leaving 13 bases between them. Germline V gene data show CDR1 as MNHEY and CDR2 as SMNVEV (reference sequence). The CDR3 loop is CASKGGGGGYTF. CDR3 DNA sequence: TGTGCCAGCAAAGGCGGCGGTGGTGGCTACACCTTC.

The V and J genes are TRBV2 and TRBJ1-1; D unresolved. The ends were cut back, 5 bases at V and 4 bases at J, with 11 bases in the middle. Germline V CDR1 and CDR2: SNHLY, FYNNEI. This CDR3 has 13 residues. This CDR3 is CASSQQGSTEAFF. The CDR3 DNA reads as TGTGCCAGCAGTCAACAAGGATCCACTGAAGCTTTCTTT.

This clone was detected only a few times. The chain uses TRBV7-3 and TRBJ2-1; weak D call: TRBD2 (5 bases). V was cut by 0 bases and J by 8 bases, with 14 bases left in between. From germline, CDR1 is SGHTA and CDR2 FQGTGA. This CDR3 is 15 amino acids long. The DNA for the CDR3 is TGTGCCAGCAGCTTAACAACGGGCGGAGGCGATGAGCAGTTCTTC. Its translation is CASSLTTGGGDEQFF.

The genes are TRBV7-7 and TRBJ2-7; tentative D call: TRBD1 (6 bases). Germline CDR1 SSHAT, CDR2 FNYEAQ (reference sequence). CDR3 length: 13 amino acids. The V end lost 5 bases, the J end lost 1 base, and 9 bases lay between the germline ends. The CDR3 DNA sequence: TGTGCCAGCAGCCTGGGACATTCCTACGAGCAGTACTTC. The encoded protein is CASSLGHSYEQYF.